The clone carrying this T cell receptor beta chain was seen only a few times. Its antigen is unidentified. The data originate from a study of T cell repertoires in cytomegalovirus infection. Turning to the study itself: Public signatures in TCR beta pointed to CMV infection and matching HLA type.

The CDR3 totals 14 residues. With 0 bases removed from V and 5 bases from J, the gap between germline ends came to 11 bases. Germline lookup yields CDR1 DFQATT and CDR2 SNEGSKA (reference sequence). TCRdb independently ran MiXCR on the reads; one entry per CDR3 protein. This sample yields 250,000 to 400,000 distinct CDR3 sequences, of which roughly 25% are seen a single time; about an eighth belongs to the top ten. This receptor was obtained from a human donor in good health (CMV status not recorded). Some clones in this sample may be carry-over from other donors' samples. Here the sequenced sample was cultured PBMCs, taken from culture after CMV antigen stimulation. The genes are TRBV20-1 and TRBJ2-1; D unresolved. The CDR3 loop reads CSARDPAYNNEQFF. DNA of the CDR3: TGCAGTGCTAGAGATCCAGCCTACAACAATGAGCAGTTCTTC.